Each of the 22 T cell receptor beta chains below was sequenced from the same sample in a study of T cells in Graves' hyperthyroidism and ophthalmopathy. The CDR3 regions of TCR beta were amplified from RNA transcripts. The HTBI set primed first-round TCR CDR3 RT-PCR. TCRdb redid the calling of the multiplex PCR reads with MiXCR, one entry per CDR3 protein. This sample has roughly 400,000 distinct CDR3 sequences, with about 14% found just once. The sample comprised blood. The receptors originated from a man aged 45-60 years with Graves' ophthalmopathy.

V and J are TRBV5-1 and TRBJ2-5, with TRBD2 matching 7 bases. Germline lookup yields CDR1 SGHRS and CDR2 YFSETQ. V lost 7 bases, J lost 4 bases, and 10 bases stayed unmatched. This CDR3 comprises 14 residues. CDR3 nucleotide sequence: TGCGCCAGCCGCTGGGACTACAGTCGAGAGACCCAGTACTTC. As protein: CASRWDYSRETQYF.

The rearrangement joins TRBV12-3 or TRBV12-4 to TRBJ1-5; D remains ambiguous. The CDR3 has 13 residues. V lost 5 bases to trimming and J lost 6 bases, with 11 bases between them. The chain's CDR3 is CASSPIGGQPQHF. The CDR3 nucleotides are TGTGCCAGCAGTCCCATCGGTGGTCAGCCCCAGCATTTT.

As regards this clonotype: Given a much more abundant clone one base away, this may be a read error. This chain connects TRBV2 to TRBJ2-1; D gene unclear. Germline V gene lookup returns CDR1 SNHLY and CDR2 FYNNEI. The CDR3 sequence is 11 residues long. CDR3: CASSVGYEQLF. CDR3 sequence (DNA): TGTGCCAGCAGTGTAGGGTATGAGCAGCTCTTC. The entire variable domain, with the rest obtained from reference TRBV2 and TRBJ2-1, is as follows: EPEVTQTPSHQVTQMGQEVILRCVPISNHLYFYWYRQILGQKVEFLVSFYNNEISEKSEIFDDQFSVERPDGSNFTLKIRSTKLEDSAMYFCASSVGYEQLFGPGTRLTVL.

In this sample, this clonotype turned up many times. This chain connects TRBV30 to TRBJ2-1; no clear D gene. Germline values: CDR1 GTSNPN, CDR2 SVGIG (reference sequence). CDR3 length: 11 amino acids. V was clipped by 0 bases and J by 9 bases, with 6 bases between them. The CDR3, as DNA: TGTGCCTGGAGTGTAGGGATTGAGCAGTTCTTC. Protein sequence: CAWSVGIEQFF.

CDR3 amino acids: CASTTSGTYNEQFF. The CDR3 nucleotides read TGTGCCAGTACCACTAGCGGAACCTACAATGAGCAGTTCTTC. This rearrangement joins TRBV19 to TRBJ2-1; TRBD2 matches 8 bases. With 7 bases clipped from V and 2 bases from J, the junction kept 4 bases outside the gene matches. The germline gives CDR1 LNHDA, CDR2 SQIVND (reference sequence). The CDR3 extends over 14 amino acids.

The sample holds many counts of this clonotype. CDR3 sequence (DNA): TGTGCCAGCAGTTTTCTCAATGAGCAGTTCTTC. Its protein product is CASSFLNEQFF. V gene TRBV6-2 or TRBV6-3 combines with J gene TRBJ2-1; D is unresolved. V was cut by 4 bases and J by 6 bases, with 4 bases left in between. Per the germline V gene, CDR1 is MNHEY and CDR2 is SVGEGT. The CDR3 is made up of 11 amino acids.

This clonotype was detected ten times or more. This sequence joins TRBV5-1 and TRBJ2-1; D may be TRBD1 (6 bases). The germline V and J ends were trimmed by 1 base and 8 bases, with 13 bases remaining between them. The CDR3 length is 14 residues. Germline-derived CDR1 and CDR2 are SGHRS and YFSETQ. CDR3 coding DNA: TGCGCCAGCAGCTTGACAGGGATGTTCGATGAGCAGTTCTTC. Residues: CASSLTGMFDEQFF.

This clonotype was observed many times. The chain uses TRBV10-1 and TRBJ2-2, with D tentatively TRBD1 (6 bases). The V end was cut by 5 bases, the J end by 3 bases, with 10 bases between. Germline values: CDR1 WNHNN, CDR2 SYGVQD (reference sequence). This CDR3 comprises 14 residues. In DNA, the CDR3 is TGCGCCAGCAGTACCCGGACAGACACCGGGGAGCTGTTTTTT. It encodes CASSTRTDTGELFF.

Only a few counts were recorded for this clonotype. The gene calls are TRBV9 and TRBJ1-3, with TRBD1 as a possible D gene (5 bases). CDR1 and CDR2 from the germline V gene are SGDLS and YYNGEE. The CDR3 extends over 15 amino acids. V dropped 0 bases and J dropped 4 bases, with 11 bases sitting between them. CDR3 DNA sequence: TGTGCCAGCAGCGTAGCGGGGCAGTCCGGAAACACCATATATTTT. It specifies CASSVAGQSGNTIYF.

This clonotype was recorded many times. The CDR3 here is CASSAGTDLNYGYTF. The CDR3 bases are TGTGCCAGCAGCGCGGGGACAGATCTTAACTATGGCTACACCTTC. V usage is TRBV9 and J usage is TRBJ1-2, with 7 bases matching TRBD1. The germline gives CDR1 SGDLS, CDR2 YYNGEE. Trimming removed 3 bases from V and 1 base from J; junction bases left unmatched: 6. This CDR3 contains 15 residues.

The V call is TRBV30, the J call TRBJ1-5; D is uncertain. With 1 base removed from V and 9 bases from J, the gap between germline ends came to 7 bases. The CDR3 is made up of 11 amino acids. Looked up from germline, CDR1 is GTSNPN and CDR2 is SVGIG (reference sequence). DNA of the CDR3: TGTGCCTGGAGTGGGATCGGGCCCCAGCATTTT. This codes for CAWSGIGPQHF.

This clonotype showed up just a few times. The J gene is TRBJ2-2, the V gene TRBV12-3 or TRBV12-4; a weak D match, TRBD1 (6 bases). The CDR3 sequence is 14 residues long. Trimming pared 3 bases from V and 7 bases from J, leaving 12 bases between. DNA of the CDR3: TGTGCCAGCAGTTTTAGGCAGGGACACGGGGAGCTGTTTTTT. Encoded protein: CASSFRQGHGELFF.

This clonotype was seen a handful of times. The chain combines TRBV18 with TRBJ2-5; TRBD2 matches 8 bases. CDR3 size: 15 residues. V dropped 6 bases and J dropped 1; count of bases not matched to a gene: 7. Germline assignment: CDR1 KGHSH and CDR2 LQKENI. The CDR3 protein is CASSRPGTSQETQYF. In DNA form, the CDR3 reads TGTGCCAGCTCCCGACCGGGGACTAGCCAAGAGACCCAGTACTTC.

Only a few counts were recorded for this clonotype. It may be a read error: a sequence one base away is much more abundant. The V call is TRBV5-1, the J call TRBJ2-3, with D uncertain. CDR3 length equals 15 residues. CDR1 SGHRS and CDR2 YFSETQ come from the germline V gene. The CDR3 loop is CASSLVRQSTDAQYF. As DNA, the CDR3 is TGCGCCAGCAGCTTGGTACGGCAAAGCACAGATGCGCAGTATTTT.

This clonotype occurred a few times. CDR3 sequence (DNA): TGTGCCTGGAGCCCTGAACACACAGATACGCAGTATTTT. It encodes CAWSPEHTDTQYF. The chain has TRBV30 and TRBJ2-3, with D unresolved. The CDR3 length is 13 residues. Deletions cut 3 bases from V and 2 bases from J, with 9 bases between. Germline assignment: CDR1 GTSNPN and CDR2 SVGIG (reference sequence).

The V and J genes are TRBV20-1 and TRBJ1-5, with 11 bases fitting TRBD1. The CDR3 has 16 amino acids. CDR1 and CDR2 (germline): DFQATT, SNEGSKA (reference sequence). Losses at the gene ends were 7 bases for V and 1 base for J; bases not matched to a gene: 9. CDR3 sequence: CSVRGQGDRSNQPQHF. Here the CDR3 DNA reads TGCAGTGTTCGGGGACAGGGGGACAGAAGCAATCAGCCCCAGCATTTT.

In its sample, this clonotype was seen many times. The chain has TRBV11-2 and TRBJ2-3; the match to TRBD2 covers 8 bases. The V and J ends lost 1 base and 4 bases, in that order; junction bases with no gene match: 4. Germline V gene data show CDR1 as SGHAT and CDR2 as FQNNGV. CDR3 length: 15 amino acids. The CDR3 here is CASSLAGGPPDTQYF. Here the CDR3 DNA reads TGTGCCAGCAGCTTAGCGGGAGGGCCCCCAGATACGCAGTATTTT.

For this clonotype: With a much larger clone just one base away, this may be a read error. The rearrangement links TRBV28 to TRBJ1-1; the D is unclear. This CDR3 has 14 residues. CDR1 and CDR2 from the germline V gene are MDHEN and SYDVKM. CDR3 protein: CASTLGGQNTEALF. CDR3 in DNA: TGTGCCAGTACCTTGGGAGGGCAGAACACTGAAGCTCTCTTT.

This clonotype was counted many times. The chain employs TRBV6-1 and TRBJ1-5; possibly TRBD1 for D (5 bases). Germline V gives CDR1 MNHNS, CDR2 SASEGT. The length of the CDR3 is 14 residues. Trimming stripped 2 bases from V and 11 bases from J, with 16 bases between. The CDR3 sequence: CASSEHGGESAQHF. CDR3 DNA sequence: TGTGCCAGCAGTGAACACGGAGGGGAATCTGCCCAGCATTTT.

This clonotype was detected a few times. V and J are TRBV28 and TRBJ1-2; no reliable D call. Trimming took off 8 bases at V and 1 base at J, with 14 bases between the two ends. Germline CDR1 reads MDHEN; CDR2 reads SYDVKM. The CDR3 totals 14 residues. CDR3 DNA sequence: TGTGCCAGCGAGGAACGGGGATTTAACTATGGCTACACCTTC. It codes for CASEERGFNYGYTF.

This clonotype was seen many times. The chain joins TRBV3-1 to TRBJ1-1; weak D call: TRBD1 (5 bases). There are 14 residues in the CDR3. Trimming removed 8 bases from V and 1 base from J, with 14 bases in between. Per the germline V gene, CDR1 is LGHDT and CDR2 is YNNKEL (reference sequence). CDR3 nucleotides: TGTGCCAGCTTCGGGGGACTCTCGAACACTGAAGCTTTCTTT. Translation: CASFGGLSNTEAFF.

This clonotype was seen many times. The genes are TRBV2 and TRBJ2-2; D tentatively fits TRBD1 or TRBD2 (5 bases each). Germline CDR1 reads SNHLY; CDR2 reads FYNNEI. Trimming took 6 bases from V and 1 from J, leaving 12 bases between them. This CDR3 region has 15 residues. Here the CDR3 reads CASRDPGRNTGELFF. The CDR3 DNA follows: TGTGCCAGCAGAGACCCGGGACGGAACACCGGGGAGCTGTTTTTT.